This T cell receptor (beta chain) was recorded in a study of shared clonotypes between healthy human individuals. As for the study in general: With ages of 18 to 49, the donors were two women and a few men.

Findings of the study overall: The generation probabilities recorded for non-shared clonotypes fell below those of clonotypes shared by all four donors.

Every immunoSEQ plate was one replicate of a subset's evenly spread DNA. Libraries were prepared by immunoSEQ multiplex PCR; TCRdb keeps only in-frame clonotypes and omits some of them. The sample holds about 960,000 clones, approximately 76% seen once. The CDR3 spans 14 residues. The germline CDR1 and CDR2 sequences are SGHKS and YYEKEE (reference sequence). V gave up 0 bases and J gave up 3 bases, with 7 bases separating them. On this clone: Its cognate antigen is unknown.

The sequencing input was memory CD4+ T cells sorted from blood. Subset: CD45RA-negative fraction. This TCR came from a man aged 18 to 35 in good health. The genes are TRBV5-5 and TRBJ1-3, with unresolved D. The CDR3 DNA reads TGTGCCAGCAGCTTGGGAGGAATTGGAAACACCATATATTTT. It codes for CASSLGGIGNTIYF.